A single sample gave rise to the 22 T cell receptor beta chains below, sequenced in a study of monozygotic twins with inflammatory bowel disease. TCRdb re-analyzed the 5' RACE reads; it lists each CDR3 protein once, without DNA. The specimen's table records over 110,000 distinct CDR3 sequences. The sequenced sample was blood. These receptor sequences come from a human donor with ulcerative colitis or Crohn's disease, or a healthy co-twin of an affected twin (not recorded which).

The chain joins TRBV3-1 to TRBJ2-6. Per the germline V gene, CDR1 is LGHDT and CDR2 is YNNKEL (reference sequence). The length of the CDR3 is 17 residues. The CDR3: CASSQDGWPEGANVLTF.

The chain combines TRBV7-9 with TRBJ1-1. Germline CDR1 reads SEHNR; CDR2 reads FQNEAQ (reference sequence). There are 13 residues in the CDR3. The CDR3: CASSLVGPREAFF.

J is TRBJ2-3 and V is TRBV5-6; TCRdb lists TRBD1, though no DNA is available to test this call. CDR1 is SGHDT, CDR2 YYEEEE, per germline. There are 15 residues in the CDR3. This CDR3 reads CASSLQGGDPDTQYF.

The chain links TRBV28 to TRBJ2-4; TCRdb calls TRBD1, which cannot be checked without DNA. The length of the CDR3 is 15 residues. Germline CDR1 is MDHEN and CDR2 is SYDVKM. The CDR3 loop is CASTIAPTGINIQYF.

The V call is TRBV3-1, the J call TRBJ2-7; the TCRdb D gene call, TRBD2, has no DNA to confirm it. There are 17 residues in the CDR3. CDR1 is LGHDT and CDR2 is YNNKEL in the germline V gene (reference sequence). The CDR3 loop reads CASSLLFGRASSYEQYF.

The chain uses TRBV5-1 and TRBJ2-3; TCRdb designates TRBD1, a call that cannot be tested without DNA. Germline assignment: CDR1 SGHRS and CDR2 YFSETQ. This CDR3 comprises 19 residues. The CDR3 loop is CASSWPGNSPGTPTDTQYF.

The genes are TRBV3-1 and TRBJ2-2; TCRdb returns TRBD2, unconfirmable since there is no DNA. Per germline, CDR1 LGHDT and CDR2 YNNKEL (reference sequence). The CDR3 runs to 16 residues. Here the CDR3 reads CASSHLSGGDTGELFF.

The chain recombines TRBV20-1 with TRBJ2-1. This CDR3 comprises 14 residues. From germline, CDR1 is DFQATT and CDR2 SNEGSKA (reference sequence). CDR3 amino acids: CSAREGNTYNEQFF.

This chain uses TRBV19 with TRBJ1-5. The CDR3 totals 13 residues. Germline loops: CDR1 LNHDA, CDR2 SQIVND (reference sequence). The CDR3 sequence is CASRDQSRLPQHF.

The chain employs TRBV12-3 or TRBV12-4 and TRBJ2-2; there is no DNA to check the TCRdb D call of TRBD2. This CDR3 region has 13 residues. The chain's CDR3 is CAGEGTNTGELFF.

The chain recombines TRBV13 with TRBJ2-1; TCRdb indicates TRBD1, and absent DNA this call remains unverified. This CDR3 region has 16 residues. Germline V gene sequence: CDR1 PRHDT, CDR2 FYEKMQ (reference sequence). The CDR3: CASSLFPQGARDEQFF.

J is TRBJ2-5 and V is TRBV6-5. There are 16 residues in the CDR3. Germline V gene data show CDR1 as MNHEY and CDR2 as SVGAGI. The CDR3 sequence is CASSYGTKLYQETQYF.

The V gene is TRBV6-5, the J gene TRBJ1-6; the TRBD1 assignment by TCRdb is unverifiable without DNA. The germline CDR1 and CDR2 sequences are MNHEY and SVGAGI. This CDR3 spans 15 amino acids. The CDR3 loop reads CASSYGDRDNSPLHF.

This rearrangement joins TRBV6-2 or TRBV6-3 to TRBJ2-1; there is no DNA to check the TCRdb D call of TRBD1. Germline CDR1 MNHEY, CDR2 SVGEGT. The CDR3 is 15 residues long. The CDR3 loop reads CASSRQGTTYNEQFF.

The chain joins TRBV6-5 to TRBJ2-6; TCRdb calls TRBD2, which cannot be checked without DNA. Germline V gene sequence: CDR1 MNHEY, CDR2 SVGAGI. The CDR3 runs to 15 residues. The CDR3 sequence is CASSSSRTGANVLTF.

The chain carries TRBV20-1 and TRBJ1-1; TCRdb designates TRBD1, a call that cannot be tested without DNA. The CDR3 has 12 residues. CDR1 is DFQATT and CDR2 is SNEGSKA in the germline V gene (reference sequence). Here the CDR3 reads CRWTGMNTEAFF.

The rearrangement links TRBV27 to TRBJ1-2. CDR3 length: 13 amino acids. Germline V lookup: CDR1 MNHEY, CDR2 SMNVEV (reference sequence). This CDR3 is CASARGGDYGYTF.

CDR3 sequence: CASSPREGFPDNEQFF. The chain links TRBV7-2 to TRBJ2-1; TCRdb's assignment of TRBD2 cannot be checked, as there is no DNA. This CDR3 is 16 amino acids long. Germline V gene data show CDR1 as SGHTA and CDR2 as FQGNSA.

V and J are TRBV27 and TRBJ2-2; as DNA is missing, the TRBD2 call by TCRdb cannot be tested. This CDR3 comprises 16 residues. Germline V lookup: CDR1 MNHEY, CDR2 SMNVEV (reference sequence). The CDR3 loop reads CASSPTAGGVTGELFF.

This chain's CDR3 is CASSVGGPTDTQYF. This sequence joins TRBV9 and TRBJ2-3; TCRdb's D call of TRBD2 is untestable without DNA. The CDR3 is 14 amino acids. In germline, CDR1 is SGDLS, CDR2 YYNGEE.

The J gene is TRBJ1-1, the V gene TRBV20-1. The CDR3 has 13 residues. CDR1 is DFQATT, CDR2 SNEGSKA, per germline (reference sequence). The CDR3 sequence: CSARGGVDTEAFF.

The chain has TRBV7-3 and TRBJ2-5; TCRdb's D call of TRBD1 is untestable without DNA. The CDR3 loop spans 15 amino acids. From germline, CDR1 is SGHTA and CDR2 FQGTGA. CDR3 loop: CASSNGGGQEETQYF. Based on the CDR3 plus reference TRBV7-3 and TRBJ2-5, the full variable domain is GAGVSQTPSNKVTEKGKYVELRCDPISGHTALYWYRQSLGQGPEFLIYFQGTGAADDSGLPNDRFFAVRPEGSVSTLKIQRTERGDSAVYLCASSNGGGQEETQYFGPGTRLLVL.